Sequencing of this TCR beta chain was carried out in a study of circulating and synovial CD4+ cells in juvenile arthritis. TCRdb keeps only in-frame clones here, not all; method: immunoSEQ multiplex PCR. The repertoire holds around 18,000 clones, with under 95% as singletons. Study-level results: Measured synovium overlap likely understates the true shared repertoire. CPL and bulk CD4 samples differed at least tenfold in T cell genomes. Circulating pathogenic-like and bulk T cells looked alike by Vbeta family usage. These repertoires were less diverse than bulk blood CD4 repertoires.

A remark on this clone: Its target is not known.

CDR3 length: 14 amino acids. Trimming left V 0 bases short and J 2 bases short, with 4 bases between. The germline CDR1 and CDR2 sequences are LGHNA and YNFKEQ. The V and J genes are TRBV4-2 and TRBJ2-2; D is unclear. Input material: CD4+ T cells from blood. The receptor comes from a human donor with juvenile idiopathic arthritis. The CDR3 sequence is CASSQDVNTGELFF. The CDR3 bases are TGTGCCAGCAGCCAAGACGTTAACACCGGGGAGCTGTTTTTT.